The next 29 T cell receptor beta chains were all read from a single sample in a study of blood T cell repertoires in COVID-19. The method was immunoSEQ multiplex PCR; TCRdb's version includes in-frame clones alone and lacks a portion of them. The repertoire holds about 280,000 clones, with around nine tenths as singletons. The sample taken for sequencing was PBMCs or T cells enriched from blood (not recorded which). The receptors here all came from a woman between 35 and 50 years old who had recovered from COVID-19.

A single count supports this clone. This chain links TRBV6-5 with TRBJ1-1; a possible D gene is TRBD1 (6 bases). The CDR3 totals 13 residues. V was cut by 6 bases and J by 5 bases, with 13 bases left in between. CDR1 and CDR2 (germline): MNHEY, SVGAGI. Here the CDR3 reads CASRKQGETEAFF. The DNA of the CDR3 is TGTGCCAGCAGAAAACAGGGAGAGACTGAAGCTTTCTTT.

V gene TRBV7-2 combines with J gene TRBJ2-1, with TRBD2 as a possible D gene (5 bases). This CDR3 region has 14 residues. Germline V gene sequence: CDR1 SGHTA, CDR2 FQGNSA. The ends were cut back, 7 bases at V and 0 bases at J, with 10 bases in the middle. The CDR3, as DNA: TGTGCCAGCACCAGAGGGTACTCCTACAATGAGCAGTTCTTC. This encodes CASTRGYSYNEQFF.

CDR3 DNA sequence: TGTGCCAGCAGTCCCTCCCCGGGACAGGGCTACAATGAGCAGTTCTTC. It is translated as CASSPSPGQGYNEQFF. The rearrangement joins TRBV27 to TRBJ2-1, with 9 bases matching TRBD1. Germline lookup yields CDR1 MNHEY and CDR2 SMNVEV (reference sequence). This CDR3 spans 16 amino acids. The ends lost 5 bases at V and 3 bases at J; junction bases unmatched: 8.

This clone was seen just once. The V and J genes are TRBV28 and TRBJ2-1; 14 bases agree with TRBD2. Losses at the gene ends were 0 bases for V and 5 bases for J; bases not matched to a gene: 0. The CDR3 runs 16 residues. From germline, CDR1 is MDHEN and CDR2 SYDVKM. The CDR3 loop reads CASSLWTSGRDNEQFF. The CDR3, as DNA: TGTGCCAGCAGTTTATGGACTAGCGGGAGGGACAATGAGCAGTTCTTC.

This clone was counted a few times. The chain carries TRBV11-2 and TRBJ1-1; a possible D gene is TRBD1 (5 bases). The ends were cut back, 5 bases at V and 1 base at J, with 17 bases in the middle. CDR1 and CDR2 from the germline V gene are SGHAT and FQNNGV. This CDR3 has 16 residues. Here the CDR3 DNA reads TGTGCCAGCAGCCCCTATAGGAGCAGGGCGAACACTGAAGCTTTCTTT. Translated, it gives CASSPYRSRANTEAFF. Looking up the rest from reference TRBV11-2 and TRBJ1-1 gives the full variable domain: EAGVAQSPRYKIIEKRQSVAFWCNPISGHATLYWYQQILGQGPKLLIQFQNNGVVDDSQLPKDRFSAERLKGVDSTLKIQPAKLEDSAVYLCASSPYRSRANTEAFFGQGTRLTVV.

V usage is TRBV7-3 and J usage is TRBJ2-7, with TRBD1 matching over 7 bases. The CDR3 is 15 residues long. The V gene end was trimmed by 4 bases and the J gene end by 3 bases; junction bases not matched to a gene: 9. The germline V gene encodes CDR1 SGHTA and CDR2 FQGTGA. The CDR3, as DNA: TGTGCCAGCAGCTCCTCCGACAGGGACATCTACGAGCAGTACTTC. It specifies CASSSSDRDIYEQYF.

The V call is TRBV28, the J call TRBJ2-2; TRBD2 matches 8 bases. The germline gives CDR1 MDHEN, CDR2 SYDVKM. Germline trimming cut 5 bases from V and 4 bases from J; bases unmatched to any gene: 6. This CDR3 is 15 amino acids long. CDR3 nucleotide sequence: TGTGCCAGCAGTCTGGCTAGCGGGCCCACCGGGGAGCTGTTTTTT. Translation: CASSLASGPTGELFF.

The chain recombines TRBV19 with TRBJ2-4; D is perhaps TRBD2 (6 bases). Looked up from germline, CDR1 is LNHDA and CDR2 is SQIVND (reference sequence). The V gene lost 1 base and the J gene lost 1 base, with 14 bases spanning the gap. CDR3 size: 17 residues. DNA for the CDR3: TGTGCCAGTAGTATAGTGGGTACGGGAGTTGCCAAAAACATTCAGTACTTC. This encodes CASSIVGTGVAKNIQYF.

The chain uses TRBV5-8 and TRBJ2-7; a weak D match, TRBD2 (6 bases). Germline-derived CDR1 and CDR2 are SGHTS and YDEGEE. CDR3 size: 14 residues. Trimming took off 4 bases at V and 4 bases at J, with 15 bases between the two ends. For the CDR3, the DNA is TGTGCCAGCAGCCCCTATGGGGACTCTTACGAGCAGTACTTC. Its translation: CASSPYGDSYEQYF.

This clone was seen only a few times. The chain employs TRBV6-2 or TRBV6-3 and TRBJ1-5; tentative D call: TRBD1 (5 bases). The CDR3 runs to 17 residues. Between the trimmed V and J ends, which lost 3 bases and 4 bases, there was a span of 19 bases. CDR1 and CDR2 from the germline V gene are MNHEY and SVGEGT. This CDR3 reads CASSYLAQGLLNQPQHF. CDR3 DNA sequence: TGTGCCAGCAGTTATTTAGCGCAGGGACTATTAAATCAGCCCCAGCATTTT.

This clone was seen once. CDR3 loop: CASSDSLYGYTF. Written as DNA, the CDR3 is TGTGCCAGCAGCGACAGCCTCTATGGCTACACCTTC. V is TRBV6-5 and J is TRBJ1-2, with a possible D match to TRBD1 (5 bases). CDR3 length: 12 amino acids. Germline V gene sequence: CDR1 MNHEY, CDR2 SVGAGI. The V end lost 6 bases, the J end lost 4 bases, and 9 bases lay between the germline ends.

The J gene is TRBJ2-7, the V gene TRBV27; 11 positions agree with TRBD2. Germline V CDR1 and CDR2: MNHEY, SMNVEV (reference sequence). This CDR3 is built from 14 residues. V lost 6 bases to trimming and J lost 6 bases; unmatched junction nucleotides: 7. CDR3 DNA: TGTGCCAGCAGCATAGCGGGAGGGCCAGGCGAGCAGTACTTC. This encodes CASSIAGGPGEQYF.

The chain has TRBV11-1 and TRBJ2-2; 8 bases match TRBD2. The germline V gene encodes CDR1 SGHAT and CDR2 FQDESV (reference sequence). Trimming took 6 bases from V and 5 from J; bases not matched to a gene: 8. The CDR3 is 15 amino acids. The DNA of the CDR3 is TGTGCCAGCAGTGCTTCGGGACTAGTGACCGGGGAGCTGTTTTTT. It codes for CASSASGLVTGELFF.

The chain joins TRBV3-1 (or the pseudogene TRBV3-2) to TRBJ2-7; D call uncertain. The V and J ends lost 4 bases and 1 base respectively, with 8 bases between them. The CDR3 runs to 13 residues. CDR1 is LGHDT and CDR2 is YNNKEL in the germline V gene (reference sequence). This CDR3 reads CASSPPPSYEQYF. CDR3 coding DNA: TGTGCCAGCAGCCCCCCCCCGTCCTACGAGCAGTACTTC.

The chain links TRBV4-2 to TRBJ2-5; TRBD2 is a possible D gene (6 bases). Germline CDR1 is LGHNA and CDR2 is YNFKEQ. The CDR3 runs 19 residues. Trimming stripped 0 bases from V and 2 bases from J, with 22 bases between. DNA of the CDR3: TGTGCCAGCAGCCAAGATGAGGGACCCTCCGGGAGTGGGCAAGAGACCCAGTACTTC. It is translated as CASSQDEGPSGSGQETQYF.

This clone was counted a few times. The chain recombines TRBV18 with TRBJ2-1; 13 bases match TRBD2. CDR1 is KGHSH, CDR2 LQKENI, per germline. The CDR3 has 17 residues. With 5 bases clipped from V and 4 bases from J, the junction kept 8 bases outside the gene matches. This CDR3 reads CASSSPLLAGGYNEQFF. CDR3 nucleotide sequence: TGTGCCAGCTCATCGCCGCTACTAGCGGGAGGGTACAATGAGCAGTTCTTC.

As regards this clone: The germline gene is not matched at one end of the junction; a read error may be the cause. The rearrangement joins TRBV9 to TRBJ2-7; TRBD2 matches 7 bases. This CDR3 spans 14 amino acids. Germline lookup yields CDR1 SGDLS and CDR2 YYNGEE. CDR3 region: CASSETVGGFPLFF. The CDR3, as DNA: TGTGCCAGCAGCGAGACAGTGGGGGGGTTTCCCCTCTTCTTC.

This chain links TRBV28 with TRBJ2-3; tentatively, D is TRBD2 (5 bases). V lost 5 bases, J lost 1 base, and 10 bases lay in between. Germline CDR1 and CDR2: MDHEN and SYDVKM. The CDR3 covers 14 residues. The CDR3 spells CASSPVGGTDTQYF. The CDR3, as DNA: TGTGCCAGCAGTCCGGTCGGGGGCACAGATACGCAGTATTTT.

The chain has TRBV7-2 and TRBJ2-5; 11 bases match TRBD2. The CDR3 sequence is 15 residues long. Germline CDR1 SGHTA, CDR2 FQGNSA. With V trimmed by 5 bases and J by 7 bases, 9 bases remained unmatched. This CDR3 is CASSGGLAGIGTQYF. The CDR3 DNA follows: TGTGCCAGCAGCGGCGGACTAGCGGGCATTGGGACCCAGTACTTC.

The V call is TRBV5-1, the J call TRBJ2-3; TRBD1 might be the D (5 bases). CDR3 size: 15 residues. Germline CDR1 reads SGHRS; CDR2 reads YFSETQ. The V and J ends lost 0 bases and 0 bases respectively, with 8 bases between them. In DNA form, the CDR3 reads TGCGCCAGCAGCTTGGGCAGGGTTAGCACAGATACGCAGTATTTT. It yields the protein CASSLGRVSTDTQYF.

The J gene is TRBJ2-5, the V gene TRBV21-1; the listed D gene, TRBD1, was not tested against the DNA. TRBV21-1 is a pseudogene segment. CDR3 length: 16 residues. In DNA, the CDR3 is TGTGCCAGCAGCAACAACACAGGGCTTCCATCAGAGACCCAGTACTTC. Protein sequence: CASSNNTGLPSETQYF.

The CDR3 region is CASSPGQGTTGELFF. Written as DNA, the CDR3 is TGTGCCAGCTCACCAGGACAGGGGACCACCGGGGAGCTGTTTTTT. This chain connects TRBV18 to TRBJ2-2, with 9 nucleotides matching TRBD1. Germline CDR1 and CDR2: KGHSH and LQKENI. The CDR3 is 15 residues long. Unmatched junction bases numbered 2, after V lost 2 bases and J lost 4 bases.

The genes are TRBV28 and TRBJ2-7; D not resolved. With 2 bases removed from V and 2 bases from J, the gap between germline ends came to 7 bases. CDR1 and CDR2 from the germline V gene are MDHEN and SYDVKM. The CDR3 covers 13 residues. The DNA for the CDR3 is TGTGCCAGCAGTTTAGAGGCACCCTACGAGCAGTACTTC. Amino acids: CASSLEAPYEQYF. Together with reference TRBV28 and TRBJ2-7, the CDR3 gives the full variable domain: DVKVTQSSRYLVKRTGEKVFLECVQDMDHENMFWYRQDPGLGLRLIYFSYDVKMKEKGDIPEGYSVSREKKERFSLILESASTNQTSMYLCASSLEAPYEQYFGPGTRLTVT.

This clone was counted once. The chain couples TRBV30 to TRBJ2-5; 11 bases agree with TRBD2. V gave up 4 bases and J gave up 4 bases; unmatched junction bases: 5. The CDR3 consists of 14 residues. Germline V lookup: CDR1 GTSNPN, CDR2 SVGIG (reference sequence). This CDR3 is CAWNELAGGETQYF. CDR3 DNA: TGTGCCTGGAATGAGCTAGCGGGAGGAGAGACCCAGTACTTC.

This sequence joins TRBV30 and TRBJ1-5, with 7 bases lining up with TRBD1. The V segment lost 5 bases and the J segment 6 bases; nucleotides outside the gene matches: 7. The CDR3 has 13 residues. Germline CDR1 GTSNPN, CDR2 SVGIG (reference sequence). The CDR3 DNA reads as TGTGCCTGGGCGACAGGGACACCTCAGCCCCAGCATTTT. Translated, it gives CAWATGTPQPQHF.

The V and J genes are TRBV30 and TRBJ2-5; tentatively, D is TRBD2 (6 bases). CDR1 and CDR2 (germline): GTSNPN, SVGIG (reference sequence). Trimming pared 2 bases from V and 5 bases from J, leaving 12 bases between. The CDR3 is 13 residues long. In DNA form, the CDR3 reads TGTGCCTGGAGTATGGGGGGTGGCGAGACCCAGTACTTC. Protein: CAWSMGGGETQYF.

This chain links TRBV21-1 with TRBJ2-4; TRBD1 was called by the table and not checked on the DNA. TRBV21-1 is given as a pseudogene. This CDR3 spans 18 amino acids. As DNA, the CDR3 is TGTGCCAGCAGCGCACGCACGGGGACAGGGGGACCCAAAAACATTCAGTACTTC. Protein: CASSARTGTGGPKNIQYF.

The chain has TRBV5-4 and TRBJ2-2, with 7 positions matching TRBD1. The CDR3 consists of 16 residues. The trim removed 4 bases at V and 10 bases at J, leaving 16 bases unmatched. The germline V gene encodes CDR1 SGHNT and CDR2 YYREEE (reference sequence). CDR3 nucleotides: TGTGCCAGCAGCACCTCAGACAGGGCCCAAGCGGAGGAGCTGTTTTTT. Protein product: CASSTSDRAQAEELFF.

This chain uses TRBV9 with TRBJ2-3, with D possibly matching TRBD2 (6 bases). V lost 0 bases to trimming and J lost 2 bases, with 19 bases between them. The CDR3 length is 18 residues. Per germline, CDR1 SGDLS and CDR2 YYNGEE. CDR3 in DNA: TGTGCCAGCAGCGTAGGTATTAGCGGTGGGGGTAACACAGATACGCAGTATTTT. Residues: CASSVGISGGGNTDTQYF.